The rows below give T cell receptor beta chains drawn from one sample of a study of identical twins. TCRdb analysed the 5' RACE reads with MiXCR anew, one entry per CDR3 protein. The data contain fewer than 250,000 distinct CDR3 sequences, over 8% of them singletons. The sequenced material came from memory (CD45RO+) T cells sorted from blood. The source of these receptors is a woman between 18 and 29 years old in good health. The CDR3 runs from the conserved cysteine through the conserved F or W.

v_call	j_call	cdr3_aa
TRBV12-3/TRBV12-4	TRBJ2-2	CASSRRVGELFF
TRBV5-6	TRBJ1-5	CASSLSKGAYSNQPQHF
TRBV12-3/TRBV12-4	TRBJ2-3	CASKVRGTDTQYF
TRBV7-2	TRBJ2-7	CASSLESGRREEQYF
TRBV7-3	TRBJ2-3	CASSLTGSSAFTDTQYF
TRBV7-2	TRBJ2-5	CASSLPGKKTQYF
TRBV2	TRBJ1-1	CASGDIFTEAFF
TRBV7-2	TRBJ2-3	CASSLAGTRTDTQYF
TRBV12-3/TRBV12-4	TRBJ2-3	CASTLFGGRTDTQYF
TRBV7-8	TRBJ1-5	CASSLLLGQGGGQPQHF
TRBV19	TRBJ1-2	CASSISGLTNYGYTF
TRBV10-3	TRBJ2-7	CAIRIDAGSYEQYF
TRBV3-1	TRBJ1-2	CASSRQPPYGYTF
TRBV20-1	TRBJ1-2	CSARDFLQMGYTF
TRBV7-8	TRBJ2-1	CASGQQGRPQFF
TRBV24-1	TRBJ2-5	CATSDLAEETQYF
TRBV3-1	TRBJ2-1	CASSQTIYNEQFF
TRBV6-1	TRBJ1-6	CASSEFTGDNSPLHF
TRBV21-1	TRBJ2-3	CASRGNLAGGITDTQYF
TRBV6-1	TRBJ2-7	CASESQDSPSYEQYF
TRBV6-5	TRBJ2-7	CASSYSKWGPYEQYF
TRBV4-2	TRBJ2-1	CASSRRGERGINEQFF
TRBV12-3/TRBV12-4	TRBJ2-1	CASSPGQGLFLSSYNEQFF
TRBV5-1	TRBJ2-7	CASSPGQGFNGQYF
TRBV6-5	TRBJ1-3	CASSFRGPGNTIYF
TRBV12-3/TRBV12-4	TRBJ2-7	CASSFRNPSTYEQYF
TRBV27	TRBJ2-2	CASSNRGRTGELFF
TRBV21-1	TRBJ1-2	CASSSMRDGYTF
TRBV20-1	TRBJ2-7	CSASWTDYEQYF
TRBV25-1	TRBJ2-5	CASSDHTPTGTGDRETQYF
TRBV5-5	TRBJ1-2	CASSPTTGGANGYTF
TRBV20-1	TRBJ2-3	CSASSGRAIKDTQYF
TRBV11-2	TRBJ2-3	CASSLGAGGDTQYF
TRBV7-3	TRBJ2-2	CASSPGGAAGELFF
TRBV4-3	TRBJ1-2	CASSQLTGAGYGYTF
TRBV25-1	TRBJ1-6	CASSPRLLNSPLHF
TRBV5-1	TRBJ2-7	CASSLAGRSKQYF
TRBV12-3/TRBV12-4	TRBJ2-4	CASSLDRGSIQYF
TRBV7-9	TRBJ2-7	CAAGVERHSYEQYF
TRBV7-9	TRBJ2-5	CASSSKKSSGTQETQYF
TRBV20-1	TRBJ2-4	CSATHPGQTKNIQYF
TRBV6-2/TRBV6-3	TRBJ1-5	CASRSQWKTGLQHF
TRBV20-1	TRBJ2-1	CSATLVAEQFF
TRBV12-3/TRBV12-4	TRBJ2-2	CASSWDSGELFF
TRBV7-2	TRBJ2-7	CASSLTAGSSYEQYF
TRBV6-1	TRBJ1-2	CASSSVGGSAYGYTF